The rows below give T cell receptor beta chains drawn from one sample of a study of T cells after yellow fever vaccination. TCRdb used MiXCR to reprocess the 5' RACE reads, holding one entry per CDR3 protein. This sample has about 330,000 distinct CDR3 sequences; about 7.8% occur once, and the top ten carry approximately 15%. Here the sequenced sample was PBMCs, taken more than 35 days after the first yellow fever vaccination. The receptors originated from a man between 18 and 35 years old who received the YFV17D yellow fever vaccine. Both conserved end residues are part of each CDR3. Each record gives: V gene, J gene, CDR3 protein.

>TRBV20-1|TRBJ1-2
CSAPGQANYGYTF
>TRBV5-6|TRBJ2-1
CASSFGYPNEQFF
>TRBV28|TRBJ2-2
CASGLGGNTGELFF
>TRBV18|TRBJ1-6
CASSTGSSYNSPLHF
>TRBV9|TRBJ2-3
CASSIRGTSTDTQYF
>TRBV7-6|TRBJ1-2
CASSSSRDRYGYTF
>TRBV20-1|TRBJ2-5
CSSGPDSQTQYF
>TRBV7-9|TRBJ1-6
CASSLSGVGSPLHF
>TRBV25-1|TRBJ2-3
CASRRGTGTDTQYF
>TRBV29-1|TRBJ1-2
CSAAEQESYTF
>TRBV6-5|TRBJ2-7
CASSYSKGRLQPRYEQYF
>TRBV12-3/TRBV12-4|TRBJ2-1
CASSLEGSYNEQFF
>TRBV12-3/TRBV12-4|TRBJ2-7
CASSPQGLNYEQYF
>TRBV6-1|TRBJ1-2
CASSPVEGPRGDYGYTF
>TRBV11-2|TRBJ2-1
CASSSDQRRSLSYNEQFF
>TRBV2|TRBJ1-4
CASSDALRKEKLFF
>TRBV7-8|TRBJ2-4
CASSSSRTPFNIQYF
>TRBV7-8|TRBJ2-4
CASSLGAGSSKNIQYF